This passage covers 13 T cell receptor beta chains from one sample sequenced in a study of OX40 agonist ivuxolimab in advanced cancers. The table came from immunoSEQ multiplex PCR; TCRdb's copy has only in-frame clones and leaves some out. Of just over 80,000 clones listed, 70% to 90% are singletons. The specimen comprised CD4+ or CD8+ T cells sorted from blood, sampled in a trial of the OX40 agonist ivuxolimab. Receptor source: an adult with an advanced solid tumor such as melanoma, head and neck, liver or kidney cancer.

In DNA, the CDR3 is TGCAGCGTTGAAGGTCAGGGGGTCCCCCCCGATACGCAGTATTTT. Its translation: CSVEGQGVPPDTQYF. The rearrangement joins TRBV29-1 to TRBJ2-3; 7 bases are a match to TRBD1. Germline CDR1 and CDR2: SQVTM and ANQGSEA. The CDR3 length is 15 residues. Unmatched junction bases numbered 10, after V lost 1 base and J lost 6 bases.

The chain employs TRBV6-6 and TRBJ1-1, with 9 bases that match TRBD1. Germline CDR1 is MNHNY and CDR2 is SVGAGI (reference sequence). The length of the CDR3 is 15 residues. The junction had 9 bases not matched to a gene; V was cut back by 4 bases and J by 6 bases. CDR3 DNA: TGTGCCAGCAGTTCCCCCGGGACAGGGAGGCCTGAAGCTTTCTTT. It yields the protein CASSSPGTGRPEAFF.

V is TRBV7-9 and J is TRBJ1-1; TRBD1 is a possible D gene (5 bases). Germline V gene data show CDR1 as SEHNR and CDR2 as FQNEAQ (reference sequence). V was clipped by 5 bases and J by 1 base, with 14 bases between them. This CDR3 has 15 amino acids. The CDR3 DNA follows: TGTGCCAGCAGCCGCCGGGCGGGGGGGAACACTGAAGCTTTCTTT. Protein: CASSRRAGGNTEAFF. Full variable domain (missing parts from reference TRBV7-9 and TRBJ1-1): DTGVSQNPRHKITKRGQNVTFRCDPISEHNRLYWYRQTLGQGPEFLTYFQNEAQLEKSRLLSDRFSAERPKGSFSTLEIQRTEQGDSAMYLCASSRRAGGNTEAFFGQGTRLTVV.

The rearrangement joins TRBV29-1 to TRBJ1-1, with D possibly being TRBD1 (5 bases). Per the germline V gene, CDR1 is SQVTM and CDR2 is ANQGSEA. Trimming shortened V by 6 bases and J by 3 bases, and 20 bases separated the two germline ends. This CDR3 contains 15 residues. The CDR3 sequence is CSVQATVWGDTEAFF. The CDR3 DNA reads TGCAGCGTCCAGGCCACGGTCTGGGGGGACACTGAAGCTTTCTTT.

CDR3 region: CASSLGRQGWEQYF. DNA of the CDR3: TGTGCCAGCAGCTTAGGGAGACAGGGTTGGGAGCAGTACTTC. V and J are TRBV7-8 and TRBJ2-7, with 7 bases that match TRBD1. Germline lookup yields CDR1 SGHVS and CDR2 FQNEAQ. Trimming took 1 base from V and 7 from J; bases not matched to a gene: 7. The CDR3 has 14 residues.

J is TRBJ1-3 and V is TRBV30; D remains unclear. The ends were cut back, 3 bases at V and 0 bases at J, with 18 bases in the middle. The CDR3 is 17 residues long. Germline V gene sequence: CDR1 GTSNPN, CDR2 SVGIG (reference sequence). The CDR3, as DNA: TGTGCCTGGAGCCCTATCCTAGGTTCCCCCTCTGGAAACACCATATATTTT. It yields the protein CAWSPILGSPSGNTIYF. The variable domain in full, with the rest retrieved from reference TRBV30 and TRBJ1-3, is SQTIHQWPATLVQPVGSPLSLECTVEGTSNPNLYWYRQAAGRGLQLLFYSVGIGQISSEVPQNLSASRPQDRQFILSSKKLLLSDSGFYLCAWSPILGSPSGNTIYFGEGSWLTVV.

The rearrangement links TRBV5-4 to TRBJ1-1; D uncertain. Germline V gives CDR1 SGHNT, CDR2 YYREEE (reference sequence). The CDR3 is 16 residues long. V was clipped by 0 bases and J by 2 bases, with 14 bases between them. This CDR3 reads CASSLALGARNTEAFF. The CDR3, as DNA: TGTGCCAGCAGCTTGGCATTGGGTGCCCGAAACACTGAAGCTTTCTTT.

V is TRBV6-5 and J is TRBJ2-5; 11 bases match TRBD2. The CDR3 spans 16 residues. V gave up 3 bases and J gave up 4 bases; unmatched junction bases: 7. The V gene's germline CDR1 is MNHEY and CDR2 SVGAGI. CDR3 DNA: TGTGCCAGCAGTTATCTAGCGGGAGGTGATGGAGAGACCCAGTACTTC. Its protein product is CASSYLAGGDGETQYF.

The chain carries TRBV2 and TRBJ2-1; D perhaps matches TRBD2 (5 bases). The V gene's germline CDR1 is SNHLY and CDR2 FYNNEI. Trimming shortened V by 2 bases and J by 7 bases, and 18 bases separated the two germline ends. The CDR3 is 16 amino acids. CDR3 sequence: CASSETRATRGNEQFF. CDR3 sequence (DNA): TGTGCCAGCAGTGAAACTAGGGCCACGCGAGGAAATGAGCAGTTCTTC.

The CDR3 loop is CAGHREWGTEAFF. CDR3 in DNA: TGTGCCGGACACAGGGAGTGGGGCACTGAAGCTTTCTTT. The V and J genes are TRBV2 and TRBJ1-1; maybe TRBD1 (6 bases). Germline V gene lookup returns CDR1 SNHLY and CDR2 FYNNEI. The CDR3 totals 13 residues. V was pared by 11 bases and J by 4 bases, with 17 bases between.

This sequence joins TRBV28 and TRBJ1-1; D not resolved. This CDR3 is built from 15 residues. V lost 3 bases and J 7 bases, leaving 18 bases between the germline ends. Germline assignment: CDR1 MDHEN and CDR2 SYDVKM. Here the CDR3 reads CASSLDSGSGGEAFF. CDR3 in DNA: TGTGCCAGCAGTTTGGACTCGGGGTCAGGCGGTGAAGCTTTCTTT.

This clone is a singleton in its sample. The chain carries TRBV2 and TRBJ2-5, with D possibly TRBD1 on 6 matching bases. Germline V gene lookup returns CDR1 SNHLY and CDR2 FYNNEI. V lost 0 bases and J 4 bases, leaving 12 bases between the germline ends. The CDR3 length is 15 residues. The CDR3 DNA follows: TGTGCCAGCAGTGAAGCGAGACAGGCGGGAGAGACCCAGTACTTC. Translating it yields CASSEARQAGETQYF.

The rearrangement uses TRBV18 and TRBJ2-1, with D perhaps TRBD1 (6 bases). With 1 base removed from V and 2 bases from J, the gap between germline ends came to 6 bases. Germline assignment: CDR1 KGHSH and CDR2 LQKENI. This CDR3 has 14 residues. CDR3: CASSPQGAYNEQFF. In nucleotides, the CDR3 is TGTGCCAGCTCACCACAGGGGGCCTACAATGAGCAGTTCTTC.